This T cell receptor beta chain was found in a study of molecular identifiers for immune sequencing clone quantification. On the study more broadly: Replicate experiments divided RNA from about 21,000 or 97,000 naive CD8 cells into five parts and sequenced four. Whole-study results and caveats: Highly expanded clone sizes could be underestimated through barcode sharing by identical TCR molecules.

The CDR3 totals 15 residues. Per the germline V gene, CDR1 is SGDLS and CDR2 is YYNGEE. Sorted naive CD8 T cells were those defined as CD8+CD4-CCR7+CD45RA+. This clonotype was counted a single time. Its specificity is unknown. This could be a read error, since a much larger clone is one nucleotide away. The bulk TCR libraries were made with methods described before and with listed TCR primers. MiXCR, applied by TCRdb to the PCR reads, yields one record per CDR3 protein. The sample has 250,000 to 400,000 distinct CDR3 sequences, about 20% seen once. The sequence derives from a human donor in good health. Some libraries in this study had Jurkat cell RNA spiked in. This chain links TRBV9 with TRBJ2-3; 7 bases are shared with TRBD2. The sample consisted of naive CD8+ T cells from blood, with Jurkat cell RNA spiked in. The subset is: FACS-sorted CD8+CD4-CCR7+CD45RA+ naive T cells. In DNA form, the CDR3 reads TGTACCAGCAGCGTGACGCGGGAGAGGTCAGATACGCAGTATTTT. It translates to CTSSVTRERSDTQYF.